This T cell receptor beta chain was profiled in a study of T cell responses to AZD1222 COVID-19 vaccine. A note on this clone: The antigen is unknown.

The CDR3 is made up of 14 amino acids. Trimming shortened V by 5 bases and J by 7 bases, and 15 bases separated the two germline ends. The germline V gene has CDR1 MGHRA and CDR2 YSYEKL. The data were produced by immunoSEQ multiplex PCR, yet TCRdb's version contains in-frame clones alone and is incomplete. The table has over 100,000 clones, 86% seen once; the top ten hold about 3.1%. Study-level findings and limits: Seropositive status at baseline applied to only a handful of AZD1222 recipients. Repertoires were collected only later (after the peak T cell response had occurred). Along spike, vaccine-associated CD4 TCRs were found throughout, with dominance at 160-218 and 743-854. Most donors were white British and more were female, and clonal diversity was possibly underestimated.

This clonotype originated in an adult who received the MenACWY meningococcal vaccine as a control. The sample was peripheral blood, taken 28 days after the second dose of the MenACWY control vaccine. The rearrangement links TRBV4-1 to TRBJ2-1; possibly TRBD2 for D (5 bases). The CDR3 DNA is TGCGCCAGCAGCTCCGCGGGCTCGCTAAATGAGCAGTTCTTC. Protein: CASSSAGSLNEQFF.